The 14 T cell receptor beta chains presented below share a single source sample, sequenced in a study of follicular helper T cells after annual influenza vaccination. The data were produced by immunoSEQ multiplex PCR, yet TCRdb's version contains in-frame clones alone and is incomplete. Of over 11,000 clones listed, around four fifths are singletons. Indicated time point: 2014-2015 season, pre-vaccination. The material sequenced was CXCR5- memory CD4+ T cells sorted from blood, taken on the day of influenza vaccination. The receptors come from an adult who received the influenza vaccine.

This clone was counted only a few times. The chain employs TRBV30 and TRBJ2-7; possible D gene TRBD1, 6 bases. The CDR3 is 12 residues long. Trimming removed 7 bases from V and 0 bases from J, with 10 bases in between. Germline V gene data show CDR1 as GTSNPN and CDR2 as SVGIG (reference sequence). The CDR3 region has the DNA TGTGCCTACCGGGACAACTCCTACGAGCAGTACTTC. Amino acids: CAYRDNSYEQYF.

The chain joins TRBV5-1 to TRBJ1-1; tentatively, D is TRBD1 (5 bases). The CDR3 is made up of 14 amino acids. Germline V lookup: CDR1 SGHRS, CDR2 YFSETQ. V shed 4 bases and J shed 3 bases, with 13 bases lying between them. The CDR3 DNA reads as TGCGCCAGCAGCACCGGGACCGACCACACTGAAGCTTTCTTT. Translation gives CASSTGTDHTEAFF. The full variable domain, its missing parts supplied by reference TRBV5-1 and TRBJ1-1, is KAGVTQTPRYLIKTRGQQVTLSCSPISGHRSVSWYQQTPGQGLQFLFEYFSETQRNKGNFPGRFSGRQFSNSRSEMNVSTLELGDSALYLCASSTGTDHTEAFFGQGTRLTVV.

The V call is TRBV2, the J call TRBJ2-1; maybe TRBD2 (6 bases). The germline V gene encodes CDR1 SNHLY and CDR2 FYNNEI. V was pared by 3 bases and J by 0 bases, with 9 bases between. The CDR3 is 15 amino acids. The CDR3 is CASSDWGVSYNEQFF. The DNA of the CDR3 is TGTGCCAGCAGTGATTGGGGGGTCTCCTACAATGAGCAGTTCTTC.

The V and J genes are TRBV5-1 and TRBJ2-3, with D perhaps TRBD1 or TRBD2 (6 bases each). The V and J ends lost 2 bases and 4 bases respectively, with 14 bases between them. The CDR3 is 15 residues long. In germline, CDR1 is SGHRS, CDR2 YFSETQ. This CDR3 reads CASSFRPGAPDTQYF. Here the CDR3 DNA reads TGCGCCAGCAGCTTCCGGCCGGGGGCTCCAGATACGCAGTATTTT.

The genes are TRBV2 and TRBJ2-1; TRBD2 is a possible D gene (7 bases). The CDR3 contains 16 residues. Germline V CDR1 and CDR2: SNHLY, FYNNEI. Between the trimmed V and J ends, which lost 3 bases and 7 bases, there was a span of 19 bases. CDR3 in DNA: TGTGCCAGCAGTGATGTTCGATTGGGAGGGGGGAATGAGCAGTTCTTC. As protein: CASSDVRLGGGNEQFF.

The sample holds a few counts of this clone. The gene calls are TRBV11-2 and TRBJ2-7; TRBD1 agrees at 8 bases. Trimming took 5 bases from V and 2 from J; bases not matched to a gene: 8. The CDR3 is made up of 15 amino acids. Germline CDR1 reads SGHAT; CDR2 reads FQNNGV. The DNA for the CDR3 is TGTGCCAGCAGCCTATCACGGACAGGGCCCTACGAGCAGTACTTC. Residues: CASSLSRTGPYEQYF.

The chain is built from TRBV7-2 and TRBJ2-7, with 12 bases matching TRBD2. This CDR3 contains 15 residues. Germline CDR1 and CDR2: SGHTA and FQGNSA. The V and J ends lost 6 bases and 4 bases, in that order; junction bases with no gene match: 7. CDR3 bases: TGTGCCAGCAGACCCACTAGCGGGGGGTCGTACGAGCAGTACTTC. Translating it yields CASRPTSGGSYEQYF.

The chain is built from TRBV6-6 and TRBJ2-7; 15 nucleotides match TRBD2. Germline loops: CDR1 MNHNY, CDR2 SVGAGI (reference sequence). Trimming took 5 bases from V and 0 from J; bases not matched to a gene: 2. This CDR3 contains 16 residues. The CDR3 loop reads CASSGTSGGNSYEQYF. In DNA form, the CDR3 reads TGTGCCAGCAGTGGGACTAGCGGGGGGAACTCCTACGAGCAGTACTTC.

This clone was seen a handful of times. The V gene is TRBV2, the J gene TRBJ1-5; D is unresolved. V dropped 3 bases and J dropped 6 bases, with 6 bases sitting between them. This CDR3 has 12 amino acids. Germline V gives CDR1 SNHLY, CDR2 FYNNEI. CDR3 residues: CASSDPGQPQHF. The CDR3 region has the DNA TGTGCCAGCAGTGATCCCGGTCAGCCCCAGCATTTT.

V is TRBV2 and J is TRBJ1-4; D gene uncertain. V was trimmed by 6 bases and J by 4 bases, leaving 9 bases between them. Germline-derived CDR1 and CDR2 are SNHLY and FYNNEI. The CDR3 has 13 residues. The DNA of the CDR3 is TGTGCCAGCAGGGTAGGGATTAATGAAAAACTGTTTTTT. Translated, it gives CASRVGINEKLFF.

The chain combines TRBV5-1 with TRBJ2-3, with a tentative D call TRBD2 (5 bases). This CDR3 is built from 16 residues. The ends were cut back, 4 bases at V and 0 bases at J, with 15 bases in the middle. Germline CDR1 is SGHRS and CDR2 is YFSETQ. The CDR3 reads CASSLRVSLSTDTQYF. The CDR3 nucleotides read TGCGCCAGCAGCCTGAGGGTATCGCTGAGCACAGATACGCAGTATTTT.

The chain joins TRBV5-5 to TRBJ2-1; 9 bases map to TRBD2. Germline CDR1 and CDR2: SGHKS and YYEKEE (reference sequence). V lost 1 base, J lost 4 bases, and 12 bases stayed unmatched. The CDR3 is 18 amino acids. The CDR3 DNA is TGTGCCAGCAGCTTGAGAAGTAGCGGGGGAGAAATATACAATGAGCAGTTCTTC. It yields the protein CASSLRSSGGEIYNEQFF. The variable domain in full, completed from reference TRBV5-5 and TRBJ2-1, reads DAGVTQSPTHLIKTRGQQVTLRCSPISGHKSVSWYQQVLGQGPQFIFQYYEKEERGRGNFPDRFSARQFPNYSSELNVNALLLGDSALYLCASSLRSSGGEIYNEQFFGPGTRLTVL.

The chain employs TRBV14 and TRBJ1-1; TRBD1 agrees at 8 bases. This CDR3 spans 18 amino acids. CDR1 is SGHDN and CDR2 is FVKESK in the germline V gene. V was pared by 2 bases and J by 3 bases, with 14 bases of the junction left unmatched. The CDR3: CASSQRFRDRKTHTEAFF. CDR3 DNA: TGTGCCAGCAGCCAAAGATTCCGGGACAGGAAGACCCACACTGAAGCTTTCTTT.

The rearrangement joins TRBV5-1 to TRBJ2-3, with 10 bases lining up with TRBD1. The trim removed 3 bases at V and 2 bases at J, leaving 6 bases unmatched. This CDR3 comprises 16 residues. CDR1 and CDR2 (germline): SGHRS, YFSETQ. In DNA, the CDR3 is TGCGCCAGCAGCTGGGCCGGGACAGGGGACACAGATACGCAGTATTTT. It specifies CASSWAGTGDTDTQYF. The variable domain in full, with the rest retrieved from reference TRBV5-1 and TRBJ2-3, is KAGVTQTPRYLIKTRGQQVTLSCSPISGHRSVSWYQQTPGQGLQFLFEYFSETQRNKGNFPGRFSGRQFSNSRSEMNVSTLELGDSALYLCASSWAGTGDTDTQYFGPGTRLTVL.